These 32 T cell receptor beta chains share one sample of origin, sequenced in a study of blood T cell repertoires in COVID-19. Data came from immunoSEQ multiplex PCR; TCRdb stores just in-frame clones and leaves some out. The repertoire holds just over 650,000 clones, with about 90% as singletons. The sequenced sample was peripheral blood. Every receptor here comes from a young woman with acute or convalescent COVID-19.

The rearrangement uses TRBV30 and TRBJ1-2, with D tentatively TRBD1 (5 bases). The ends were cut back, 6 bases at V and 5 bases at J, with 16 bases in the middle. Germline CDR1 GTSNPN, CDR2 SVGIG (reference sequence). CDR3 length: 13 amino acids. CDR3 in amino acids: CACLVQGRYGYTF. CDR3 in DNA: TGTGCCTGCCTCGTTCAGGGCCGGTATGGCTACACCTTC.

This clone is a singleton in its sample. CDR3 sequence: CASSQGGLSWSQPQHF. Here the CDR3 DNA reads TGTGCCAGCAGCCAAGGTGGACTCTCCTGGAGCCAGCCCCAGCATTTT. The chain is built from TRBV3-1 (or the pseudogene TRBV3-2) and TRBJ1-5; unclear D gene. V lost 1 base and J 7 bases, leaving 17 bases between the germline ends. Germline V gene data show CDR1 as LGHDT and CDR2 as YNNKEL (reference sequence). The CDR3 is made up of 16 amino acids.

The chain is built from TRBV11-2 and TRBJ1-4; TRBD1 agrees at 7 bases. Looked up from germline, CDR1 is SGHAT and CDR2 is FQNNGV. The CDR3 totals 16 residues. The trim removed 5 bases at V and 8 bases at J, leaving 14 bases unmatched. The CDR3 loop reads CASSHTGTVDREKLFF. CDR3 DNA: TGTGCCAGCAGCCATACCGGGACAGTCGACAGGGAAAAACTGTTTTTT.

This clone was picked up a small number of times. The chain links TRBV15 to TRBJ1-1; D remains unclear. The CDR3 contains 11 residues. V was trimmed by 3 bases and J by 11 bases, leaving 10 bases between them. The V gene's germline CDR1 is LNHNV and CDR2 YYDKDF (reference sequence). The DNA of the CDR3 is TGTGCCACCAGCAGCAGGTTTAGGGCTTTCTTT. Protein product: CATSSRFRAFF.

This sequence joins TRBV9 and TRBJ2-2, with a tentative D call TRBD2 (6 bases). Trimming stripped 2 bases from V and 4 bases from J, with 12 bases between. CDR3 size: 15 residues. Germline V CDR1 and CDR2: SGDLS, YYNGEE. The CDR3 nucleotides are TGTGCCAGCAGCGTCCCGGGACTTCCCACCGGGGAGCTGTTTTTT. Protein product: CASSVPGLPTGELFF. The full variable domain, with the rest looked up from reference TRBV9 and TRBJ2-2, is DSGVTQTPKHLITATGQRVTLRCSPRSGDLSVYWYQQSLDQGLQFLIQYYNGEERAKGNILERFSAQQFPDLHSELNLSSLELGDSALYFCASSVPGLPTGELFFGEGSRLTVL.

V is TRBV6-4 and J is TRBJ2-3, with 7 bases identical to TRBD1. The J segment lost 2 bases and the V segment lost 6 bases, leaving 5 bases of the junction unmatched. This CDR3 is 14 amino acids long. Germline V lookup: CDR1 MRHNA, CDR2 SNTAGT. For the CDR3, the DNA is TGTGCCAGCAGCCAGGGGGTTTTCACAGATACGCAGTATTTT. Protein sequence: CASSQGVFTDTQYF.

The table lists this clone with a count of one. This chain links TRBV5-6 with TRBJ2-3; possible D gene TRBD2, 6 bases. Germline CDR1 and CDR2: SGHDT and YYEEEE. This CDR3 is built from 15 residues. Trimming cost V 2 bases and J 4 bases, with 14 bases left between them. The CDR3 nucleotides are TGTGCCAGCAGCTTCAGACTAGTGAGGGCAGATACGCAGTATTTT. It encodes CASSFRLVRADTQYF.

This clone has only one observation. The rearrangement links TRBV30 to TRBJ1-6; D is undetermined. The V end was cut by 5 bases, the J end by 0 bases, with 11 bases between. CDR1 and CDR2 from the germline V gene are GTSNPN and SVGIG (reference sequence). CDR3 size: 15 residues. For the CDR3, the DNA is TGTGCCTGGGCCGAAGGGAGCTCCTATAATTCACCCCTCCACTTT. It encodes CAWAEGSSYNSPLHF.

With respect to this clone: Within the sample, other DNA sequences also encode this same CDR3. The CDR3 region has the DNA TGTGCCAGCAGTCGCGGACAGAACACCGGGGAGCTGTTTTTT. This translates into CASSRGQNTGELFF. The chain uses TRBV27 and TRBJ2-2, with D perhaps matching TRBD1 (5 bases). V dropped 5 bases and J dropped 1 base, with 8 bases sitting between them. The CDR3 runs 14 residues. The germline V gene has CDR1 MNHEY and CDR2 SMNVEV (reference sequence).

This clone was seen once. This chain links TRBV10-3 with TRBJ1-1; 8 bases agree with TRBD1. The germline CDR1 and CDR2 sequences are ENHRY and SYGVKD. The ends lost 2 bases at V and 7 bases at J; junction bases unmatched: 3. CDR3 length: 13 residues. CDR3 nucleotide sequence: TGTGCCATCAGTGAGACAGGGGGGGGTGAAGCTTTCTTT. Translated: CAISETGGGEAFF.

This chain joins TRBV27 and TRBJ2-1; TRBD1 is a possible D gene (6 bases). V gave up 3 bases and J gave up 5 bases, with 23 bases separating them. The CDR3 contains 18 residues. Germline CDR1 is MNHEY and CDR2 is SMNVEV (reference sequence). For the CDR3, the DNA is TGTGCCAGCAGTTTCGATCAGGGGTTCCCTTACTTTAACAATGAGCAGTTCTTC. It codes for CASSFDQGFPYFNNEQFF.

This clone was seen a single time. The chain has TRBV7-9 and TRBJ1-1; 7 bases fit TRBD1. Germline V gene lookup returns CDR1 SEHNR and CDR2 FQNEAQ (reference sequence). The CDR3 covers 15 residues. The ends lost 2 bases at V and 5 bases at J; junction bases unmatched: 8. CDR3 nucleotides: TGTGCCAGCAGCTTAATGGAGACAGGGTCGACTGAAGCTTTCTTT. It codes for CASSLMETGSTEAFF.

This sequence joins TRBV11-2 and TRBJ1-3; 10 bases are a match to TRBD1. The CDR3 runs to 19 residues. Unmatched junction bases numbered 18, after V lost 5 bases and J lost 5 bases. Germline V gene data show CDR1 as SGHAT and CDR2 as FQNNGV. The CDR3 region has the DNA TGTGCCAGCAGCGGAACCGGTTTGACAGGGGGCTTTCTACGAAACACCATATATTTT. It specifies CASSGTGLTGGFLRNTIYF.

The V gene is TRBV2, the J gene TRBJ1-4, with D maybe TRBD1 (5 bases). This CDR3 spans 16 amino acids. CDR1 and CDR2 (germline): SNHLY, FYNNEI. Trimming removed 7 bases at V and 7 bases at J, with 22 bases between. CDR3 residues: CASIQGGAVEGEKLFF. The CDR3 nucleotides are TGTGCCAGCATCCAGGGAGGGGCGGTTGAGGGTGAAAAACTGTTTTTT.

The V gene is TRBV10-3, the J gene TRBJ1-2, with D uncertain. The CDR3 spans 15 residues. Per the germline V gene, CDR1 is ENHRY and CDR2 is SYGVKD. Trimming removed 3 bases at V and 7 bases at J, with 18 bases between. The chain's CDR3 is CAISEGGETGLGYTF. The CDR3 region has the DNA TGTGCCATCAGTGAAGGAGGAGAGACGGGTCTTGGCTACACCTTC.

The chain carries TRBV9 and TRBJ2-1, with TRBD1 identical over 9 bases. The trim removed 3 bases at V and 8 bases at J, leaving 9 bases unmatched. The CDR3 runs to 15 residues. Germline assignment: CDR1 SGDLS and CDR2 YYNGEE. The CDR3 DNA reads TGTGCCAGCAGCGCCGCCGGGACAGGGAACCATGAGCAGTTCTTC. This encodes CASSAAGTGNHEQFF. Drawing the rest from reference TRBV9 and TRBJ2-1, the complete variable domain is DSGVTQTPKHLITATGQRVTLRCSPRSGDLSVYWYQQSLDQGLQFLIQYYNGEERAKGNILERFSAQQFPDLHSELNLSSLELGDSALYFCASSAAGTGNHEQFFGPGTRLTVL.

The chain employs TRBV23-1 and TRBJ1-5; 8 bases agree with TRBD1. TRBV23-1 belongs to the ORF category, with a function that is uncertain. With V trimmed by 8 bases and J by 2 bases, 17 bases remained unmatched. The CDR3 sequence is 18 residues long. CDR3 DNA: TGCGCCAGCCCTGCAGGGCAGGGGGCGCATTCTGGCAATCAGCCCCAGCATTTT. Protein sequence: CASPAGQGAHSGNQPQHF.

This chain joins TRBV19 and TRBJ1-3; 7 bases fit TRBD1. Trimming cost V 5 bases and J 3 bases; bases outside gene matches: 4. CDR1 LNHDA and CDR2 SQIVND come from the germline V gene (reference sequence). The CDR3 sequence is 14 residues long. CDR3 DNA: TGTGCCAGTAGTTCAGGGGGAGTTGGAAACACCATATATTTT. This gives the protein CASSSGGVGNTIYF.

The genes are TRBV7-9 and TRBJ2-3, with D hard to call. The CDR3 runs 11 residues. Trimming removed 5 bases at V and 9 bases at J, with 9 bases between. Germline CDR1 reads SEHNR; CDR2 reads FQNEAQ (reference sequence). CDR3 coding DNA: TGTGCCAGCAGCCCTGGTGAGACGCAGTATTTT. Its protein is CASSPGETQYF.

V usage is TRBV10-2 and J usage is TRBJ1-2; D unclear. There are 15 residues in the CDR3. V was pared by 5 bases and J by 8 bases, with 21 bases between. From germline, CDR1 is WSHSY and CDR2 SAAADI. The CDR3 coding sequence is TGCGCCAGCAGTCTGAGGATGGACTGGTATATCGGCTACACCTTC. Its translation: CASSLRMDWYIGYTF.

The chain joins TRBV11-2 to TRBJ1-4; D not resolved. Per the germline V gene, CDR1 is SGHAT and CDR2 is FQNNGV. Between the trimmed V and J ends, which lost 3 bases and 4 bases, there was a span of 9 bases. The CDR3 has 14 amino acids. CDR3 region: CASSLWAFNEKLFF. DNA of the CDR3: TGTGCCAGCAGCTTGTGGGCGTTTAATGAAAAACTGTTTTTT.

The rearrangement joins TRBV7-9 to TRBJ1-4; 8 nucleotides agree with TRBD1. CDR1 and CDR2 (germline): SEHNR, FQNEAQ (reference sequence). The ends lost 4 bases at V and 6 bases at J; junction bases unmatched: 10. This CDR3 spans 16 amino acids. CDR3 region: CASSSKFQGADEKLFF. In DNA form, the CDR3 reads TGTGCCAGCAGCTCCAAATTTCAGGGGGCGGATGAAAAACTGTTTTTT. The whole variable domain, filled in from reference TRBV7-9 and TRBJ1-4, reads DTGVSQNPRHKITKRGQNVTFRCDPISEHNRLYWYRQTLGQGPEFLTYFQNEAQLEKSRLLSDRFSAERPKGSFSTLEIQRTEQGDSAMYLCASSSKFQGADEKLFFGSGTQLSVL.

The V gene is TRBV4-1, the J gene TRBJ1-2, with D possibly TRBD1 on 6 matching bases. V was trimmed by 9 bases and J by 5 bases, leaving 19 bases between them. Germline V gives CDR1 MGHRA, CDR2 YSYEKL. The CDR3 spans 14 residues. CDR3 protein: CASNRPGQLYGYTF. The CDR3 nucleotides are TGCGCCAGTAATAGGCCGGGACAATTATATGGCTACACCTTC.

V and J are TRBV4-3 and TRBJ2-4, with a weak D call TRBD1 (6 bases). This CDR3 spans 19 amino acids. V lost 0 bases and J lost 1, with 19 bases in between. The germline gives CDR1 LGHNA, CDR2 YSLEER. CDR3 in amino acids: CASSQDITGSDSAKNIQYF. The CDR3, as DNA: TGCGCCAGCAGCCAAGATATTACAGGGTCAGATTCGGCCAAAAACATTCAGTACTTC.

V gene TRBV19 combines with J gene TRBJ1-2; 8 nucleotides line up with TRBD1. This CDR3 is 14 amino acids long. The V and J ends lost 1 base and 8 bases, in that order; junction bases with no gene match: 6. CDR1 is LNHDA, CDR2 SQIVND, per germline (reference sequence). The CDR3 DNA is TGTGCCAGTAGTATAGTCCGGACAGGGATAGGCTACACCTTC. The encoded protein is CASSIVRTGIGYTF.

This chain connects TRBV3-1 (or the pseudogene TRBV3-2) to TRBJ2-2, with D maybe TRBD1 (5 bases). This CDR3 comprises 20 residues. Trimming shortened V by 1 base and J by 4 bases, and 25 bases separated the two germline ends. Germline CDR1 and CDR2: LGHDT and YNNKEL (reference sequence). The CDR3 region is CASSQVPPPPTDWVTGELFF. CDR3 coding DNA: TGTGCCAGCAGCCAAGTCCCACCCCCCCCGACAGATTGGGTCACCGGGGAGCTGTTTTTT.

The genes are TRBV6-6 and TRBJ2-7; D remains ambiguous. Trimming took off 0 bases at V and 2 bases at J, with 14 bases between the two ends. This CDR3 spans 16 amino acids. Germline V gene lookup returns CDR1 MNHNY and CDR2 SVGAGI (reference sequence). CDR3 amino acids: CASSYSTRRQTYEQYF. The CDR3 nucleotides read TGTGCCAGCAGTTACTCGACGCGCAGGCAGACCTACGAGCAGTACTTC.

The V and J genes are TRBV25-1 and TRBJ1-2; D is ambiguous. Germline loops: CDR1 MGHDK, CDR2 SYGVNS. The V end was cut by 5 bases, the J end by 7 bases, with 20 bases between. The CDR3 covers 15 residues. DNA for the CDR3: TGTGCCAGCAGTCCAAGGGTAGGGAAGGAGGGTGGCTACACCTTC. Translating it yields CASSPRVGKEGGYTF.

The chain links TRBV6-5 to TRBJ1-2, with D possibly being TRBD1 (6 bases). This CDR3 has 13 amino acids. V lost 7 bases to trimming and J lost 8 bases, with 17 bases between them. Germline CDR1 is MNHEY and CDR2 is SVGAGI. Here the CDR3 reads CASTNRVPPGYTF. The CDR3 bases are TGTGCCAGCACAAACAGGGTCCCACCCGGCTACACCTTC.

This clone was observed once. The chain couples TRBV24-1 to TRBJ2-7; 9 nucleotides match TRBD1. The CDR3 length is 16 residues. Germline V gives CDR1 KGHDR, CDR2 SFDVKD. V shed 6 bases, J shed 0 bases, and the junction held 8 bases outside the gene matches. The CDR3 loop reads CATSNPRQGGSYEQYF. The CDR3 DNA reads TGTGCCACCAGTAACCCCCGACAGGGGGGCTCCTACGAGCAGTACTTC.

The CDR3 DNA sequence: TGTGCCAGCCGACAGGACTATGGCTACACCTTC. This gives the protein CASRQDYGYTF. The rearrangement links TRBV7-2 to TRBJ1-2; a weak D match, TRBD1 (6 bases). The germline gives CDR1 SGHTA, CDR2 FQGNSA. The V end was cut by 8 bases, the J end by 3 bases, with 7 bases between. This CDR3 region has 11 residues.

The chain joins TRBV7-6 to TRBJ2-2; 11 bases map to TRBD2. CDR1 and CDR2 (germline): SGHVS, FNYEAQ. This CDR3 has 15 residues. Trimming took 3 bases from V and 7 from J; bases not matched to a gene: 4. Here the CDR3 reads CASSFSGGAGGELFF. The CDR3, as DNA: TGTGCCAGCAGCTTTAGCGGGGGGGCCGGCGGGGAGCTGTTTTTT.